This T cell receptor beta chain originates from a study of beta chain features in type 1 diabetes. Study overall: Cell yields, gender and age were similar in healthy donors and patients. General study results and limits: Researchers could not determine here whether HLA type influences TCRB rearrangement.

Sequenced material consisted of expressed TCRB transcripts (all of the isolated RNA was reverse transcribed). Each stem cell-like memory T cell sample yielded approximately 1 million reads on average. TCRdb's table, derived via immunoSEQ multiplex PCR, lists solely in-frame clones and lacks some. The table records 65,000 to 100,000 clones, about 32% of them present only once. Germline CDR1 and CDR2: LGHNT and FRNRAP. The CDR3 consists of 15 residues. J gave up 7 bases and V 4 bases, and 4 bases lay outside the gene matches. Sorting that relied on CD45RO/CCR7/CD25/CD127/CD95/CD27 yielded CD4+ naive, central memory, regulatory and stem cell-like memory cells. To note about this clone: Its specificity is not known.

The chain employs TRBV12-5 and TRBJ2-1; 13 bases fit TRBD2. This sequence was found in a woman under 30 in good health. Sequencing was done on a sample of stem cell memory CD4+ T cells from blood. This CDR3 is CASGSGTSGTNEQFF. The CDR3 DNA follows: TGTGCTAGTGGTTCGGGGACTAGCGGGACTAATGAGCAGTTCTTC. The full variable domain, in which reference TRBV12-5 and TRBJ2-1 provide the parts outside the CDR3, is DARVTQTPRHKVTEMGQEVTMRCQPILGHNTVFWYRQTMMQGLELLAYFRNRAPLDDSGMPKDRFSAEMPDATLATLKIQPSEPRDSAVYFCASGSGTSGTNEQFFGPGTRLTVL.